The source of this T cell receptor (beta chain) is a study of spatial heterogeneity in lung cancer. For the study at large: For the average unique TCR and UMI combination, more than eight occurrences appeared in raw reads.

The study tagged each TCR cDNA molecule with a unique molecular identifier. TCRdb used MiXCR to reprocess the 5' RACE reads, holding one entry per CDR3 protein. The sample consists of over 8,000 distinct CDR3 sequences, approximately 6.1% of them appearing once. Time point given: sample taken at primary tumor resection. The donors, 72 patients with untreated early-stage non-small cell lung cancer, provided the samples. Sequencing was performed on whole RNA extracted from tumor and nontumor lung tissue, or from frozen PBMC, and the material was left unsorted. The CDR3 is 15 residues long. Germline V CDR1 and CDR2: MDHEN, SYDVKM. V shed 7 bases and J shed 4 bases, with 17 bases lying between them.

The V and J genes are TRBV28 and TRBJ1-5, with D perhaps TRBD1 (5 bases). The sample consisted of normal lung tissue next to the tumor, taken at surgery. This clonotype was obtained from a male donor with early-stage non-small cell lung cancer. The CDR3: CASTLQLAGNQPQHF. CDR3 sequence (DNA): TGTGCCAGCACCCTTCAACTGGCAGGGAATCAGCCCCAGCATTTT.